Given below is one T cell receptor (beta chain) in context. What it binds is unknown. The source of the sample is a study of radiotherapy plus CTLA-4 blockade in lung cancer. Measured with immunoSEQ multiplex PCR; TCRdb has only the in-frame clones, and not every one. The data contain over 30,000 clones, more than 70% of them seen just once; the ten biggest clones take up roughly a quarter. Study-wide results and caveats: Following radiotherapy plus ipilimumab, tumor-derived TCR clones expanded in the blood.

Ipilimumab CTLA-4 blockade and focal radiation were given to patients with chemo-refractory metastatic non-small-cell lung cancer. The receptor was derived from a human donor with non-small cell lung cancer that progressed on radiotherapy plus ipilimumab. Source: peripheral blood, taken from a patient treated with radiotherapy plus ipilimumab.

The CDR3 region has the DNA TGTGCCAGCAGTGAAATTGAGGGAACAGAGACCCAGTACTTC. Amino acids: CASSEIEGTETQYF. The V call is TRBV25-1, the J call TRBJ2-5; tentatively, D is TRBD2 (5 bases). This CDR3 has 14 amino acids. V lost 2 bases, J lost 4 bases, and 11 bases lay in between. Per the germline V gene, CDR1 is MGHDK and CDR2 is SYGVNS.